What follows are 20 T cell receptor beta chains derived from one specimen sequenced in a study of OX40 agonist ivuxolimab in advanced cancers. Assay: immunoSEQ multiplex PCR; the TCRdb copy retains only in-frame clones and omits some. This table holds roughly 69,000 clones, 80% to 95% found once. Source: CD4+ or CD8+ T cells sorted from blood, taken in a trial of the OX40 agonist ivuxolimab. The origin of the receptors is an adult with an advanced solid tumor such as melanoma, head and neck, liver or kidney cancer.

The CDR3 nucleotides are TGTGCCATCAGTGAGGGGGCGAACACCGGGGAGCTGTTTTTT. Encoded protein: CAISEGANTGELFF. The V and J genes are TRBV10-3 and TRBJ2-2; D not resolved. The germline CDR1 and CDR2 sequences are ENHRY and SYGVKD. The V gene lost 2 bases and the J gene lost 0 bases, with 4 bases spanning the gap. The CDR3 runs to 14 residues.

DNA for the CDR3: TGTGCCAGTAGTACGGGCTCCAGCGTCCTGCGAGAAAAACTGTTTTTT. It is translated as CASSTGSSVLREKLFF. J is TRBJ1-4 and V is TRBV19; D is ambiguous. The CDR3 covers 16 residues. Trimming pared 4 bases from V and 8 bases from J, leaving 20 bases between. Germline V CDR1 and CDR2: LNHDA, SQIVND (reference sequence).

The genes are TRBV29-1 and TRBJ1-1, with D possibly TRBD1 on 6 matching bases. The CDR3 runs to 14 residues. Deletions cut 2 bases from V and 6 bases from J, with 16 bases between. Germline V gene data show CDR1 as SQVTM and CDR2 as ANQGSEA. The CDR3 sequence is CSVESWGKGAEAFF. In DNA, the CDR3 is TGCAGCGTTGAATCTTGGGGTAAGGGGGCTGAAGCTTTCTTT.

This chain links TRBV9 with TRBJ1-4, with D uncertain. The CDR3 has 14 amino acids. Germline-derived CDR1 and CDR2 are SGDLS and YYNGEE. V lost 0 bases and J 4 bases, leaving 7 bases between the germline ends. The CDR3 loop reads CASSVGPGNEKLFF. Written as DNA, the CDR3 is TGTGCCAGCAGCGTAGGACCGGGTAATGAAAAACTGTTTTTT.

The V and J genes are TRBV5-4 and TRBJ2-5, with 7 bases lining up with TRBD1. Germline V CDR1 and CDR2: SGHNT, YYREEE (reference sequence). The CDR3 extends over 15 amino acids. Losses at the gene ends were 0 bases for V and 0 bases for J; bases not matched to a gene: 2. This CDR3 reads CASSLAGQNQETQYF. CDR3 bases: TGTGCCAGCAGCTTGGCGGGACAGAACCAAGAGACCCAGTACTTC.

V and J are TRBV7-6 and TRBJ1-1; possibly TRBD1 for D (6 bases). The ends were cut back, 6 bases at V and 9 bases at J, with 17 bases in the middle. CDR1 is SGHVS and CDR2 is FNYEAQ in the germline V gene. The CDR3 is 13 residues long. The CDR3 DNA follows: TGTGCCAGCAGGCCCACAGGGTTCTCTCAAGCTTTCTTT. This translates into CASRPTGFSQAFF.

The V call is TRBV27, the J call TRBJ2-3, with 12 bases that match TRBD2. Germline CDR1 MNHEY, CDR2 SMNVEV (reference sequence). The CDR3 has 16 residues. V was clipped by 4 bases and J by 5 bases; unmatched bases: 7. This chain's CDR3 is CASSSRLAGDIDTQYF. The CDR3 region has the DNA TGTGCCAGCAGTTCCAGACTAGCGGGAGATATAGATACGCAGTATTTT.

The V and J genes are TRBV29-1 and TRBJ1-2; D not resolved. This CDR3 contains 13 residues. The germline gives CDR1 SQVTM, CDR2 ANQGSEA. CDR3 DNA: TGCAGTGTGGTGGGGTTGACTAACTATGGCTACACCTTC. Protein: CSVVGLTNYGYTF.

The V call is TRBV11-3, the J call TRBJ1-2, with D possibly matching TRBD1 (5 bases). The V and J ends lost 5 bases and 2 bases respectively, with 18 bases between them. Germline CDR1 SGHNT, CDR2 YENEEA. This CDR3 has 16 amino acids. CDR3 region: CASSPHLGGTNYGYTF. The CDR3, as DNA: TGTGCCAGCAGCCCCCATCTCGGGGGAACCAACTATGGCTACACCTTC.

The CDR3 nucleotides are TGCGCCAGCAGCCAAGATCGTCTGACCATGGGTGGCCCCCAGCATTTT. It specifies CASSQDRLTMGGPQHF. V is TRBV4-1 and J is TRBJ1-5; D unresolved. Trimming took 0 bases from V and 10 from J, leaving 19 bases between them. This CDR3 is built from 16 residues. Germline loops: CDR1 MGHRA, CDR2 YSYEKL.

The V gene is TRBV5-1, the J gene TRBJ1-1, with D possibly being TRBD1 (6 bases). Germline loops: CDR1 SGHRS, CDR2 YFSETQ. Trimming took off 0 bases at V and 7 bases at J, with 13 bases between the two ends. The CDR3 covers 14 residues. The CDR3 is CASSLGTEGDEAFF. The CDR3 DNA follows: TGCGCCAGCAGCTTGGGGACAGAAGGGGATGAAGCTTTCTTT.

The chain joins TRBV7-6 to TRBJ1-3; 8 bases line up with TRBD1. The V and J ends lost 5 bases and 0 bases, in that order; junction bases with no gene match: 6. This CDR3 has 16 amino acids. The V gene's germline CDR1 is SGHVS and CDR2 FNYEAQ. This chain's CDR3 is CASSPRQGNSGNTIYF. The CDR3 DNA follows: TGTGCCAGCAGCCCCCGACAGGGGAACTCTGGAAACACCATATATTTT.

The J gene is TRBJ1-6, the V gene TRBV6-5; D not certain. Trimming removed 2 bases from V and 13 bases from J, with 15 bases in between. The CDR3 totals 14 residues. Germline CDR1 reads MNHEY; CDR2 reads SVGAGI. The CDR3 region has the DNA TGTGCCAGCAGTTACCTACAGACTTCTACCCCCCTCCACTTT. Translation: CASSYLQTSTPLHF.

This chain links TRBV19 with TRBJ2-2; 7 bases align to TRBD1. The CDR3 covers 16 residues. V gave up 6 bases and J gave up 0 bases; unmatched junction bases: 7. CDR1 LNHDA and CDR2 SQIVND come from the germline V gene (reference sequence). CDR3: CASSPTGVPNTGELFF. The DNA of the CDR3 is TGTGCCAGTAGCCCTACAGGGGTACCGAACACCGGGGAGCTGTTTTTT.

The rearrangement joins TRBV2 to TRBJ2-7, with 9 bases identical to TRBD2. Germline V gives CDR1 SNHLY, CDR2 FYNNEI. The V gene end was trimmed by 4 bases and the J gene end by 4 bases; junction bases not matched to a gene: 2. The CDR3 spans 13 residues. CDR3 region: CASSGAGGYEQYF. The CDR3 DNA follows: TGTGCCAGCAGTGGAGCGGGAGGTTACGAGCAGTACTTC.

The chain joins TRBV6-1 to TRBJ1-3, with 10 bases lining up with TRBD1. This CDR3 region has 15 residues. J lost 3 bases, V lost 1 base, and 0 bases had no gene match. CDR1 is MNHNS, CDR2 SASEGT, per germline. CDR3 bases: TGTGCCAGCAGTGAAGGGACAGGGGGTGGAAACACCATATATTTT. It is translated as CASSEGTGGGNTIYF.

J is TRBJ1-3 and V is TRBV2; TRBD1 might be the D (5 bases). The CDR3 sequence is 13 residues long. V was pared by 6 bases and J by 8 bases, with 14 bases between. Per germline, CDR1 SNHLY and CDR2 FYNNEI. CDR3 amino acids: CASRYAGPDTIYF. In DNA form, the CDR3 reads TGTGCCAGCAGGTACGCGGGACCGGACACCATATATTTT.

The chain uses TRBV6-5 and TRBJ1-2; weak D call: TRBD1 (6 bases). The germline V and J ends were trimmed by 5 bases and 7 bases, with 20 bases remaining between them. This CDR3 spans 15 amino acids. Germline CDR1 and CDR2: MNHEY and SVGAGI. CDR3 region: CASSPRTAREFGYTF. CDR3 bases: TGTGCCAGCAGTCCGCGGACAGCACGGGAGTTTGGCTACACCTTC.

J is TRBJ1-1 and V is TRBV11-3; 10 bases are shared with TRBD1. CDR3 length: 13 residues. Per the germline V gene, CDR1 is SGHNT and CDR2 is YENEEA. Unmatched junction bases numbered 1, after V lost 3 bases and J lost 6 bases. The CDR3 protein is CASSFGQGAEAFF. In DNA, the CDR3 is TGTGCCAGCAGCTTCGGACAGGGGGCTGAAGCTTTCTTT.

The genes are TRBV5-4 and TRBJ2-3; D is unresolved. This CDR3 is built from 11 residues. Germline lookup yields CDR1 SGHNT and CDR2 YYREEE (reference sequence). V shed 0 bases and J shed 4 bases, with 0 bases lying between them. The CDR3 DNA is TGTGCCAGCAGCTTGGCAGATACGCAGTATTTT. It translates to CASSLADTQYF. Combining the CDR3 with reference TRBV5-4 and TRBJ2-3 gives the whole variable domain ETGVTQSPTHLIKTRGQQVTLRCSSQSGHNTVSWYQQALGQGPQFIFQYYREEENGRGNFPPRFSGLQFPNYSSELNVNALELDDSALYLCASSLADTQYFGPGTRLTVL.